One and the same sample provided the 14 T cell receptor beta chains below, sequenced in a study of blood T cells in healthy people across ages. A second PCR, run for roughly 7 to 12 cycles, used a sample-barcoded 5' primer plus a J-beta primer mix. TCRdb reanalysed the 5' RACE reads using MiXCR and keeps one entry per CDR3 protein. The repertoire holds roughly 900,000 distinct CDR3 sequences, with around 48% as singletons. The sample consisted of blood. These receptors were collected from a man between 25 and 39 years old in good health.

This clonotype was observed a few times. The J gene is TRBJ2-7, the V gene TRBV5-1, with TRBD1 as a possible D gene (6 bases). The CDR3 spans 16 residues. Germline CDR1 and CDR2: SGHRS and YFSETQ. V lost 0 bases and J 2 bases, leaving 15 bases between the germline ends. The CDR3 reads CASSLAPDSSTYEQYF. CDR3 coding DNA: TGCGCCAGCAGCTTGGCACCGGACAGCTCAACCTACGAGCAGTACTTC. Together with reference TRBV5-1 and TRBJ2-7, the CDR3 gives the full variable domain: KAGVTQTPRYLIKTRGQQVTLSCSPISGHRSVSWYQQTPGQGLQFLFEYFSETQRNKGNFPGRFSGRQFSNSRSEMNVSTLELGDSALYLCASSLAPDSSTYEQYFGPGTRLTVT.

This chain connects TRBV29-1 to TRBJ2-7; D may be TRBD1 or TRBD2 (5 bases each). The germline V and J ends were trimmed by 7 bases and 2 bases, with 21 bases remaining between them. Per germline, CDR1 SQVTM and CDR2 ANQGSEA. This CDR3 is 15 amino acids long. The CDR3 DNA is TGCAGCGCCACGTCGGGACGGGTATCAACCTACGAGCAGTACTTC. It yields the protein CSATSGRVSTYEQYF.

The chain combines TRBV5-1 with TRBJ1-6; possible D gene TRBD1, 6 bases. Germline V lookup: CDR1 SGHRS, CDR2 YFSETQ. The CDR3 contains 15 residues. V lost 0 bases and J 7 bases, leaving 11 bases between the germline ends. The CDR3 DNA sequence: TGCGCCAGCAGCTTGGATACAGGGCCGAATTCACCCCTCCACTTT. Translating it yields CASSLDTGPNSPLHF.

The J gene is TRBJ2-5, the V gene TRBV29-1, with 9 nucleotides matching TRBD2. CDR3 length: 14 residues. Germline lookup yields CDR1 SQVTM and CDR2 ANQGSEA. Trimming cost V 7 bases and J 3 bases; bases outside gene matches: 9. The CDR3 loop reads CSAALAGVEETQYF. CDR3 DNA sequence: TGCAGCGCCGCCTTAGCGGGAGTAGAAGAGACCCAGTACTTC.

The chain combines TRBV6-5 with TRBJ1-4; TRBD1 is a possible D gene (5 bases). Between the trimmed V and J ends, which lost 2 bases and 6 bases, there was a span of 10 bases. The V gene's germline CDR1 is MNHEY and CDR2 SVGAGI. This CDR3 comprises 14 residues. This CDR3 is CASSYRGVDEKLFF. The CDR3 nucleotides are TGTGCCAGCAGTTACCGGGGGGTCGATGAAAAACTGTTTTTT.

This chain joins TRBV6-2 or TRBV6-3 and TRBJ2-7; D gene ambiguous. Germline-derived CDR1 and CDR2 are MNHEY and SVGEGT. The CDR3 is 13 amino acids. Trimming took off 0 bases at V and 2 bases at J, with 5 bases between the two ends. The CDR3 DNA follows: TGTGCCAGCAGTTACTCGTTTCCCTACGAGCAGTACTTC. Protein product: CASSYSFPYEQYF.

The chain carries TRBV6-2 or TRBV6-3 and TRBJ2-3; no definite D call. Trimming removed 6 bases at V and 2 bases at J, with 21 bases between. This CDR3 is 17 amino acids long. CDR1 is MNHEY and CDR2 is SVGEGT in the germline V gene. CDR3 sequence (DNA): TGTGCCAGCAGCGTAATTGGAAGTAGCCAGATCACAGATACGCAGTATTTT. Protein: CASSVIGSSQITDTQYF.

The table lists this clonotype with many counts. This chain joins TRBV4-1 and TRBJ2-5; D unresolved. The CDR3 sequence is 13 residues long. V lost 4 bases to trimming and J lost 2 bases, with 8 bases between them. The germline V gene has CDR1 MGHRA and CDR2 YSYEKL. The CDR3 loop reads CASSPRQQETQYF. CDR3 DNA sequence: TGCGCCAGCAGCCCCAGACAACAAGAGACCCAGTACTTC.

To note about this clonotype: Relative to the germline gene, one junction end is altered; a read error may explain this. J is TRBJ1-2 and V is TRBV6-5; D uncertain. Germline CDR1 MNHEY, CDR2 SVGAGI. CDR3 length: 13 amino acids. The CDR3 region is CASSVRAYDGHTF. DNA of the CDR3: TGTGCCAGCAGTGTCCGGGCATATGATGGCCACACCTTC.

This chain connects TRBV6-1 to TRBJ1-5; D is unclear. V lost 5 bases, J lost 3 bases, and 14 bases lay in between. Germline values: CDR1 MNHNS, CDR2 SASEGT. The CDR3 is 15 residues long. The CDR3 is CASSLNRHVNQPQHF. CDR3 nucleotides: TGTGCCAGCAGTCTAAACAGACACGTCAATCAGCCCCAGCATTTT.

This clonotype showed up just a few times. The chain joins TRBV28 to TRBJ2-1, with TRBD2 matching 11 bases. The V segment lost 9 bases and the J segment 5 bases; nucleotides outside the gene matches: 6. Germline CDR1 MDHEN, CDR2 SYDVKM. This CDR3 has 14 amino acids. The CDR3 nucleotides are TGTGCCAGTTCCGGGACTAGCGGTAACAATGAGCAGTTCTTC. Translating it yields CASSGTSGNNEQFF.

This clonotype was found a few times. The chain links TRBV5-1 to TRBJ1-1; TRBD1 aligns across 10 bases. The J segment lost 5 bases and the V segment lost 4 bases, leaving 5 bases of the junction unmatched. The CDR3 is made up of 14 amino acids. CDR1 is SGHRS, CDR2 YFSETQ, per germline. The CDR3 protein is CASSHGQGGTEAFF. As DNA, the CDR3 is TGCGCCAGCAGCCACGGACAGGGGGGGACTGAAGCTTTCTTT.

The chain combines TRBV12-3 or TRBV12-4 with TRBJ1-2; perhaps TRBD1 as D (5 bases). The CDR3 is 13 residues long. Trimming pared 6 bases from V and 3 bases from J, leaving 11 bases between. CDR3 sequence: CASSAQVYYGYTF. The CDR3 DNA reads TGTGCCAGCAGCGCACAGGTTTACTATGGCTACACCTTC.

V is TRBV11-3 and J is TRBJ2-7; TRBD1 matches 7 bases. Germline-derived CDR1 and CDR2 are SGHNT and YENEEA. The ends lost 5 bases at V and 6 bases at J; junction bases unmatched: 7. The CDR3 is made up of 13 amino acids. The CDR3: CASSRTGPLEQYF. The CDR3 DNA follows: TGTGCCAGCAGCCGGACAGGACCACTCGAGCAGTACTTC.